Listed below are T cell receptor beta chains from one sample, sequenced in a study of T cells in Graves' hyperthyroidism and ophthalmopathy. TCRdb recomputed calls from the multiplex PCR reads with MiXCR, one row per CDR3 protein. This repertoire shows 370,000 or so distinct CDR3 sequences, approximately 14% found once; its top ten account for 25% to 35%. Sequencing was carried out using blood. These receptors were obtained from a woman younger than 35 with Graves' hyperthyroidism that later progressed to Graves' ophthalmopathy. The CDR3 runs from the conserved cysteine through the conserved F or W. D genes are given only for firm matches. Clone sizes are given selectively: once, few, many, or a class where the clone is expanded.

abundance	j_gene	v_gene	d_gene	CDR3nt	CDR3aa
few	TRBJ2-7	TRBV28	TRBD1	TGTGCCAGCAGGTTCCCCGGGACAGGAATCTACGAGCAGTACTTC	CASRFPGTGIYEQYF
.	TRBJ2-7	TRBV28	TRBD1	TGTGCCAGCAGTTCCCGGACAGGGGGAAGCTACGAGCAGTACTTC	CASSSRTGGSYEQYF
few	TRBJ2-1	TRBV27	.	TGTGCCAGCAACATCGGCAATGAGCAGTTCTTC	CASNIGNEQFF
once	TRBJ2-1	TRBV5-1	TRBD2	TGCGCCAGCAGCCTTCAGACTAGCGGGAATGAGCAGTTCTTC	CASSLQTSGNEQFF
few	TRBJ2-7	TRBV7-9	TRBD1	TGTGCCAGCAGCCCCCGGGACAGCCATACCTACGAGCAGTACTTC	CASSPRDSHTYEQYF
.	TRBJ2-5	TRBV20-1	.	TGCAGTGCTAATAGGGGAGGGGGAGAGACCCAGTACTTC	CSANRGGGETQYF
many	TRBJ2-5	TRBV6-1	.	TGTGCCAGCAGCCAGAACCCCGGACAGGAGACCCAGTACTTC	CASSQNPGQETQYF
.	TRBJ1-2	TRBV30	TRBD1	TGTGCCTGCGAACAGGGGCGCAATGGCTATGGCTACACCTTC	CACEQGRNGYGYTF
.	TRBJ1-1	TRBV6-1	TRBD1	TGTGCCAGCAGCCCTGCAGGGGGGTACACTGAAGCTTTCTTT	CASSPAGGYTEAFF
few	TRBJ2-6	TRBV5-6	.	TGTGCCAGCAGCTTGGCTCTCTCTGGGGCCAACGTCCTGACTTTC	CASSLALSGANVLTF
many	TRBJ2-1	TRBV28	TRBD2	TGTGCCAGCAGTTTATCTCTAGCGGGATGGGTCAATGAGCAGTTCTTC	CASSLSLAGWVNEQFF